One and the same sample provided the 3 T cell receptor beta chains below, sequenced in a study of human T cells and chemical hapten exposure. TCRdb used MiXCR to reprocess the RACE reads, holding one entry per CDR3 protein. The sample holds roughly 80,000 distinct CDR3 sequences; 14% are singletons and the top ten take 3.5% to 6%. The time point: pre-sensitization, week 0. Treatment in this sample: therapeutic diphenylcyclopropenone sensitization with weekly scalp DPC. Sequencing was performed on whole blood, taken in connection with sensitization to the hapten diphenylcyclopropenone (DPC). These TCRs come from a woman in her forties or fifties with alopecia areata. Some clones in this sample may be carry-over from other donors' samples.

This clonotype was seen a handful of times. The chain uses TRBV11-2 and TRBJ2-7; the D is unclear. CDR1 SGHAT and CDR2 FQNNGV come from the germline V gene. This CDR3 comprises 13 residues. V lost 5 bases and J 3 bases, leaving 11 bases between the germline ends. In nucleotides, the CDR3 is TGTGCCAGCAGCCCGGGCTCATACTACGAGCAGTACTTC. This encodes CASSPGSYYEQYF.

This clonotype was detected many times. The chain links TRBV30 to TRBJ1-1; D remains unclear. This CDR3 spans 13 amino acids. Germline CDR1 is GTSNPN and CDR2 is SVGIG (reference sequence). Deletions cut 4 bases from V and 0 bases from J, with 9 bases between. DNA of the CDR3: TGTGCCTGGACTCAACAGATGAACACTGAAGCTTTCTTT. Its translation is CAWTQQMNTEAFF.

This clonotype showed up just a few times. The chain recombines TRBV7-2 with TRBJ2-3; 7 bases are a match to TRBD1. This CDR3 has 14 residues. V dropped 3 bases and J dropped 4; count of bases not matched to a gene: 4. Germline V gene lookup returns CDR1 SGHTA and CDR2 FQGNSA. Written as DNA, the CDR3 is TGTGCCAGCAGCTTCCGACAGGGAGCAGATACGCAGTATTTT. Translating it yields CASSFRQGADTQYF.